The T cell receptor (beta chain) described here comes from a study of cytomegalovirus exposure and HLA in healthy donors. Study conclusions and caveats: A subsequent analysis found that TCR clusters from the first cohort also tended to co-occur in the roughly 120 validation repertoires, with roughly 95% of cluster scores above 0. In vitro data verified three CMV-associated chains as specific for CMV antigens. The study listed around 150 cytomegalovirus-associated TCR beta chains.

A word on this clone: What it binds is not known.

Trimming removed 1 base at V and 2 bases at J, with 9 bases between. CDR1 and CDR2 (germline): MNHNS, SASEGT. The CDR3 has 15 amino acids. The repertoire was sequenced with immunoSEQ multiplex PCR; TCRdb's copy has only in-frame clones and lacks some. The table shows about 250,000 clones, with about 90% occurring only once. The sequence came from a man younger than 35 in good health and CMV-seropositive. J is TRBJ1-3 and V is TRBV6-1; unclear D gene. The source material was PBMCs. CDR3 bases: TGTGCCAGCAGTGAAGTAGGTCAGGCTGGAAACACCATATATTTT. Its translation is CASSEVGQAGNTIYF.